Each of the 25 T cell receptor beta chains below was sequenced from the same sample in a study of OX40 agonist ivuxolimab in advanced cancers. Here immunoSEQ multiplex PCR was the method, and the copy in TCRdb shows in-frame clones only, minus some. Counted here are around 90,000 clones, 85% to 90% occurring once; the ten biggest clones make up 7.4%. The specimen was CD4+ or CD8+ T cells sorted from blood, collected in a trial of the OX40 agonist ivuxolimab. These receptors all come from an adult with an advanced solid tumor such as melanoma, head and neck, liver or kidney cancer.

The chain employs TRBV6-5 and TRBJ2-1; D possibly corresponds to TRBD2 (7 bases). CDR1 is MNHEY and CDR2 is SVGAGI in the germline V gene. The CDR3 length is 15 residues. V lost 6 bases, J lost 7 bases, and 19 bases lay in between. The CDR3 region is CASRPFMGGGNEQFF. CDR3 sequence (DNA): TGTGCCAGCAGGCCGTTCATGGGAGGGGGTAATGAGCAGTTCTTC.

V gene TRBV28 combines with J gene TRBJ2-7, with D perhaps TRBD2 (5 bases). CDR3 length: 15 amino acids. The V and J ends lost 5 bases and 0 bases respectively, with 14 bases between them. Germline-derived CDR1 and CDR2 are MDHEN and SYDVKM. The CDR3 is CASSGYIASSYEQYF. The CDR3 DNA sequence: TGTGCCAGCAGTGGGTACATAGCGAGCTCCTACGAGCAGTACTTC.

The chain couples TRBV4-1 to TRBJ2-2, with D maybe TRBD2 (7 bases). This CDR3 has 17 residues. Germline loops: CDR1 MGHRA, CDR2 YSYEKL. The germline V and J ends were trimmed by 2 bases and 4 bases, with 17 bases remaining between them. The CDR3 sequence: CASSQQFFGGPTGELFF. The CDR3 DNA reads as TGCGCCAGCAGCCAACAATTCTTCGGGGGGCCCACCGGGGAGCTGTTTTTT.

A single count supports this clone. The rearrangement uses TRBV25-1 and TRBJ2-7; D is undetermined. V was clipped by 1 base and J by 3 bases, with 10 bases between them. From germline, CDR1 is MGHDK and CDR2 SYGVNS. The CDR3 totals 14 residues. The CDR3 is CASSESLRNYEQYF. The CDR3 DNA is TGTGCCAGCAGTGAATCCTTGAGGAACTACGAGCAGTACTTC.

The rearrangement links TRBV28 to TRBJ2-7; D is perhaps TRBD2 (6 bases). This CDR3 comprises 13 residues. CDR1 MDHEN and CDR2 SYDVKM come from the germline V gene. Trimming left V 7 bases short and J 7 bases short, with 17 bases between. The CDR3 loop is CASNYRLEGEQYF. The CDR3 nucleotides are TGTGCCAGCAACTATCGACTAGAAGGGGAGCAGTACTTC.

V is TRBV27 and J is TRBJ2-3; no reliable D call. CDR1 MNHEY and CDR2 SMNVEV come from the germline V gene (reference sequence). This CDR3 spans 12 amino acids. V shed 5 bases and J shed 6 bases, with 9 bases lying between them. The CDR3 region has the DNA TGTGCCAGCAGTCCTACTGGGGATACGCAGTATTTT. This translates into CASSPTGDTQYF.

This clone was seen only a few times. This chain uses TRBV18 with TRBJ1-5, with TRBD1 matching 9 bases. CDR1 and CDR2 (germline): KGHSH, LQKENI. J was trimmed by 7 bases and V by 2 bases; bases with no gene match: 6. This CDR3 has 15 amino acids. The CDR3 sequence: CASSPGTGNGQPQHF. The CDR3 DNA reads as TGTGCCAGCTCACCAGGGACAGGGAATGGCCAGCCCCAGCATTTT. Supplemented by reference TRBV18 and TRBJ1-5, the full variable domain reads NAGVMQNPRHLVRRRGQEARLRCSPMKGHSHVYWYRQLPEEGLKFMVYLQKENIIDESGMPKERFSAEFPKEGPSILRIQQVVRGDSAAYFCASSPGTGNGQPQHFGDGTRLSIL.

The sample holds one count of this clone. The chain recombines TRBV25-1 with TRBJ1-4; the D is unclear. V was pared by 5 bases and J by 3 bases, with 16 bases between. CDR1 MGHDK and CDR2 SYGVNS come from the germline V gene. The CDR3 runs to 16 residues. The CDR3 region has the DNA TGTGCCAGCAGTCTCTCAACGGGTGTAGCTAATGAAAAACTGTTTTTT. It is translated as CASSLSTGVANEKLFF.

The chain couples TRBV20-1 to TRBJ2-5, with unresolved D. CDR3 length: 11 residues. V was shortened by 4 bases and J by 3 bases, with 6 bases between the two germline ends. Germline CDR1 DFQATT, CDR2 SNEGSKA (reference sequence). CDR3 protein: CSAIWEETQYF. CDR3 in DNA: TGCAGTGCTATCTGGGAAGAGACCCAGTACTTC.

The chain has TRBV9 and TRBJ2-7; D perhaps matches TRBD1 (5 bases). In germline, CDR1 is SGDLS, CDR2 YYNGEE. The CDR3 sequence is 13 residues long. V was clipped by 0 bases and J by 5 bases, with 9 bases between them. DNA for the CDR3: TGTGCCAGCAGCGTAGGGGGCCTCGACGAGCAGTACTTC. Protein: CASSVGGLDEQYF.

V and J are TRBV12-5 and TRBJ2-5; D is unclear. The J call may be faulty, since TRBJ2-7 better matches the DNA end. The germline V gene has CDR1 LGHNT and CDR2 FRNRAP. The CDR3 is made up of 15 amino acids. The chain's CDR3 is CASGLIDTPSYEQYF. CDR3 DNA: TGTGCTAGTGGATTGATCGACACCCCCTCCTACGAGCAGTACTTC.

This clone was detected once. Here the CDR3 DNA reads TGTGCCAGCACCGAAGCGGTAGGGTACAATGAGCAGTTCTTC. Its translation: CASTEAVGYNEQFF. The V and J genes are TRBV7-9 and TRBJ2-1; tentative D call: TRBD2 (5 bases). The germline CDR1 and CDR2 sequences are SEHNR and FQNEAQ (reference sequence). The CDR3 has 14 amino acids. V dropped 7 bases and J dropped 4 bases, with 14 bases sitting between them.

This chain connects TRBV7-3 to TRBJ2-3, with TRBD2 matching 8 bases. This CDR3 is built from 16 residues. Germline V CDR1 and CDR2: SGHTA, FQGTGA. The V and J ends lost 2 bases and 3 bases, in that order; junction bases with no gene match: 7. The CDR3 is CASSLVGSGNTDTQYF. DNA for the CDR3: TGTGCCAGCAGCTTAGTTGGTAGCGGGAATACAGATACGCAGTATTTT.

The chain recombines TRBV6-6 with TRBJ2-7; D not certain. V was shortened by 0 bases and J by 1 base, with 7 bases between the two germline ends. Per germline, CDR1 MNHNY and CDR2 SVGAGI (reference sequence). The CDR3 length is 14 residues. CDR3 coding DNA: TGTGCCAGCAGTTACTCTCCAGTTTCCTACGAGCAGTACTTC. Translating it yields CASSYSPVSYEQYF.

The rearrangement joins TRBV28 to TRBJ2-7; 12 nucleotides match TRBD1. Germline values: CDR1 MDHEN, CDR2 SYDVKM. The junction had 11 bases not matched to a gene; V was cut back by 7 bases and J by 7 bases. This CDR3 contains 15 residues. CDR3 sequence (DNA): TGTGCCAGCAACGCAGGGACAGGGGGCTCGAGGGAGCAGTACTTC. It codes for CASNAGTGGSREQYF.

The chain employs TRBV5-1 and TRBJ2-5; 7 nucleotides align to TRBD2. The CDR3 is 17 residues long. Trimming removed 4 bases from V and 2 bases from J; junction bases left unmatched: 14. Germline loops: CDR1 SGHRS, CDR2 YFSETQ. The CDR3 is CASSHGRLAVTQETQYF. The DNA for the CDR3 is TGCGCCAGCAGCCATGGGCGGCTAGCGGTCACACAAGAGACCCAGTACTTC. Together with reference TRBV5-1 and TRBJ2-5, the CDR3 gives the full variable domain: KAGVTQTPRYLIKTRGQQVTLSCSPISGHRSVSWYQQTPGQGLQFLFEYFSETQRNKGNFPGRFSGRQFSNSRSEMNVSTLELGDSALYLCASSHGRLAVTQETQYFGPGTRLLVL.

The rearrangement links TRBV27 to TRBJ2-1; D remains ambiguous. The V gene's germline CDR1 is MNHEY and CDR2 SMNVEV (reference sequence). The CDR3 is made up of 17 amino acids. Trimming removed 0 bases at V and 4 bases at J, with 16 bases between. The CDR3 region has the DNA TGTGCCAGCAGTTTATCGGCAGCACTGGGGATATACAATGAGCAGTTCTTC. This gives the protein CASSLSAALGIYNEQFF.

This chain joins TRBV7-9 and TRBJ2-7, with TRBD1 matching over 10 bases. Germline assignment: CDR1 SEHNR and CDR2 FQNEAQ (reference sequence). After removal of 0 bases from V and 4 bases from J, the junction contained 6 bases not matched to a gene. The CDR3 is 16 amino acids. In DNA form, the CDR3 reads TGTGCCAGCAGCTTAGCGTCGGACAGGGGGTCTTACGAGCAGTACTTC. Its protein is CASSLASDRGSYEQYF.

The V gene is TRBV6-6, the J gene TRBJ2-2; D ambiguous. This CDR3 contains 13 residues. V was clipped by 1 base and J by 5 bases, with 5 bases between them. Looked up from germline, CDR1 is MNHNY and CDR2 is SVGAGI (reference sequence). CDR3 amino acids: CASSYFGTGELFF. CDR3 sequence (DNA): TGTGCCAGCAGTTACTTTGGGACCGGGGAGCTGTTTTTT.

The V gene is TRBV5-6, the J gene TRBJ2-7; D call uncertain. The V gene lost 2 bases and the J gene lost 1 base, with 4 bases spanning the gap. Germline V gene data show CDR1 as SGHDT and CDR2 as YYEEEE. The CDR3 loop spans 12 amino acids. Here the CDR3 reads CASSLLSYEQYF. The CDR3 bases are TGTGCCAGCAGCTTACTATCCTACGAGCAGTACTTC.

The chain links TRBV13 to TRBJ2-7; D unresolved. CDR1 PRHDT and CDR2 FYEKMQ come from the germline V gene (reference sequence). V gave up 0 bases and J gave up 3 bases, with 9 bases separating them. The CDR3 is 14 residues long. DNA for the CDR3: TGTGCCAGCAGCTTAGGCCGAGCCGGCTACGAGCAGTACTTC. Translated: CASSLGRAGYEQYF.

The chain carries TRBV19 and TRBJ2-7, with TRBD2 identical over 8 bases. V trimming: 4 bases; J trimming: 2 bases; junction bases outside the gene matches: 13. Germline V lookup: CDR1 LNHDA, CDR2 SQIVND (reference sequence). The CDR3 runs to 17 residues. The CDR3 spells CASSRLAGGVIAYEQYF. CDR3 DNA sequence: TGTGCCAGTAGTAGGCTAGCGGGCGGCGTAATTGCCTACGAGCAGTACTTC.

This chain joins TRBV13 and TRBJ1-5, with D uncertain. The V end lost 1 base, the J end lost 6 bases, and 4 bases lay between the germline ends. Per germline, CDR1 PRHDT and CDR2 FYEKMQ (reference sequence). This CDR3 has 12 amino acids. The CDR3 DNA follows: TGTGCCAGCAGCTTAGCGGGTCAGCCCCAGCATTTT. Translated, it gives CASSLAGQPQHF.

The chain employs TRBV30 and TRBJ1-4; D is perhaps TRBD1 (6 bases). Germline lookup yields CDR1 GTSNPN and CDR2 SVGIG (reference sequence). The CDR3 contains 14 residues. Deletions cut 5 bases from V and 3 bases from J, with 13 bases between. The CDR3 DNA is TGTGCCTGGGCCCAGGGGCTGGCTAATGAAAAACTGTTTTTT. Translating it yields CAWAQGLANEKLFF.

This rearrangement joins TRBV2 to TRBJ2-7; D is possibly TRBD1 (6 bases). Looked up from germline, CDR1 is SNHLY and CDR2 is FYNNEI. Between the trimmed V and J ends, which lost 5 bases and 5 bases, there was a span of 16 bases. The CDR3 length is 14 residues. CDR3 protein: CASSLAGEINEQYF. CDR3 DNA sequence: TGTGCCAGCAGTCTGGCAGGGGAAATCAACGAGCAGTACTTC.